This TCR beta chain was observed in a study of blood T cell repertoires in COVID-19. The J segment lost 5 bases and the V segment lost 0 bases, leaving 2 bases of the junction unmatched. This CDR3 comprises 15 residues. Germline V gene data show CDR1 as SGHTA and CDR2 as FQGNSA. The table came from immunoSEQ multiplex PCR; TCRdb's copy has only in-frame clones and leaves some out. The sample shows roughly 190,000 clones, approximately 80% of them seen only once. The V gene is TRBV7-2, the J gene TRBJ2-2; 8 bases agree with TRBD1. The TCR comes from a human donor in a cohort sampled during active COVID-19. Sequencing was performed on peripheral blood. The CDR3 protein is CASSLARGRTGELFF. CDR3 nucleotide sequence: TGTGCCAGCAGCTTAGCCAGGGGGCGGACCGGGGAGCTGTTTTTT.